This is a list of T cell receptor beta chains from one sample in a study of blood T cell repertoires in COVID-19. Assay: immunoSEQ multiplex PCR; the TCRdb copy retains only in-frame clones and omits some. The sample shows 150,000 to 180,000 clones, 75% to 90% of them seen only once. Sequences were obtained from peripheral blood. These receptors originate from a woman aged 70 to 79 with acute or convalescent COVID-19. Each CDR3 is given without its conserved first and last residue. D genes are given only for firm matches. Not every row has a clone size; where given, it reads once, few, many or a size class.

TRBJ1-4,TRBV28,NA,once,ASSSGSRIEKLF
TRBJ2-5,TRBV2,TRBD1,NA,ASSEFEGARGETQY
TRBJ2-1,TRBV6-6,NA,NA,ASSPTSNEQF
TRBJ2-3,TRBV9,NA,NA,ASSATGYSTDTQY
TRBJ2-1,TRBV19,NA,few,ASRHPPSEGEQF
TRBJ1-5,TRBV6-2/TRBV6-3,TRBD1,NA,ASSYSLAQGANNQPQH
TRBJ1-5,TRBV27,NA,NA,ASSLSVQNQPQH
TRBJ1-3,TRBV1,NA,NA,TSSHSGTSGNTIY
TRBJ2-7,TRBV5-1,NA,NA,ASSLTVSYEQY
TRBJ2-2,TRBV5-1,TRBD2,NA,ASSFSSGGPTGELF
TRBJ2-5,TRBV6-1,TRBD2,NA,ASSPGLAGETQY
TRBJ1-6,TRBV7-8,NA,NA,ASSLTGTSSPLH
TRBJ2-5,TRBV15,TRBD2,NA,ATRGPRGGLETQY
TRBJ2-3,TRBV27,TRBD1,NA,ASSLDRASTDTQY
TRBJ1-2,TRBV7-2,NA,NA,ASSLITTRRQTNGYT
TRBJ1-5,TRBV27,TRBD1,NA,ASRGQGVSNQPQH
TRBJ2-1,TRBV4-1,TRBD2,NA,ASSQDSGGGLSYNEQF
TRBJ2-3,TRBV27,NA,NA,ASSVGHKQY
TRBJ1-3,TRBV14,NA,NA,ASSLRTVSSGNTIY
TRBJ2-2,TRBV3-1/TRBV3-2,NA,few,ASSQGGTANTGELF
TRBJ2-2,TRBV18,TRBD2,NA,ASSPGLAGGRFTGELF
TRBJ1-4,TRBV6-2/TRBV6-3,NA,NA,ASSGQIATNEKLF
TRBJ1-6,TRBV7-2,TRBD1,NA,ASSLVQGASNSPLH
TRBJ1-5,TRBV7-3,NA,NA,ASSLEAWQPQH
TRBJ2-5,TRBV7-2,TRBD2,NA,ASSLGWRGTKETQY
TRBJ1-2,TRBV19,TRBD1,NA,ASRDRGYGYT
TRBJ1-5,TRBV19,TRBD1,once,ASSKVQGGGQPQH
TRBJ1-5,TRBV6-4,NA,NA,ASSLGGDQPQH
TRBJ2-1,TRBV5-1,NA,NA,ASSPGSYNEQF
TRBJ1-3,TRBV28,TRBD1,NA,ASSTDRVH
TRBJ1-1,TRBV11-2,TRBD1,NA,ASSVQTGGDTEAF
TRBJ1-1,TRBV19,NA,NA,ATHRAAGLYTEAF
TRBJ1-4,TRBV11-2,TRBD1,once,ASSFGGQGVFNEKLF
TRBJ2-1,TRBV21-1,NA,NA,ASSSGLAGDITFGEQF
TRBJ1-5,TRBV4-2,NA,NA,ASSQEDKIYSNQPQH
TRBJ2-4,TRBV14,NA,few,ASSQDGRGAKNIQY
TRBJ2-3,TRBV4-1,TRBD2,NA,ASSYPRGGLTDTQY
TRBJ1-3,TRBV7-8,NA,NA,ASSFTLGVTAGNTIY
TRBJ1-5,TRBV3-1/TRBV3-2,NA,NA,ASSQDSRQPQH
TRBJ1-2,TRBV30,NA,NA,AWSLQGSYGYT
TRBJ1-6,TRBV5-1,TRBD1,few,ASSLGTGAPPPLH
TRBJ1-5,TRBV27,NA,once,ASSFRGQPQH
TRBJ2-5,TRBV7-2,NA,NA,ASSFYRDETQY
TRBJ1-2,TRBV5-1,TRBD1,NA,ASSLDGTANYGYT
TRBJ1-1,TRBV4-3,TRBD1,NA,ASSLRVGTGTNEAF